This T cell receptor beta chain emerged from a study of blood T cell repertoires in COVID-19. Germline loops: CDR1 GTSNPN, CDR2 SVGIG (reference sequence). V lost 0 bases and J lost 7; bases outside the gene matches: 13. The CDR3 extends over 17 amino acids. Clones were sequenced by immunoSEQ multiplex PCR, and TCRdb holds only the in-frame ones, with some missing. The table shows about 110,000 clones, with over 70% occurring only once. Sequenced: peripheral blood. The source is a woman between 50 and 59 years old with acute or convalescent COVID-19. The rearrangement joins TRBV30 to TRBJ2-1; 9 bases align to TRBD2. The CDR3 coding sequence is TGTGCCTGGAGTGTACGAATAGCGGGGGCGCGGGGGAATGAGCAGTTCTTC. Its translation is CAWSVRIAGARGNEQFF.